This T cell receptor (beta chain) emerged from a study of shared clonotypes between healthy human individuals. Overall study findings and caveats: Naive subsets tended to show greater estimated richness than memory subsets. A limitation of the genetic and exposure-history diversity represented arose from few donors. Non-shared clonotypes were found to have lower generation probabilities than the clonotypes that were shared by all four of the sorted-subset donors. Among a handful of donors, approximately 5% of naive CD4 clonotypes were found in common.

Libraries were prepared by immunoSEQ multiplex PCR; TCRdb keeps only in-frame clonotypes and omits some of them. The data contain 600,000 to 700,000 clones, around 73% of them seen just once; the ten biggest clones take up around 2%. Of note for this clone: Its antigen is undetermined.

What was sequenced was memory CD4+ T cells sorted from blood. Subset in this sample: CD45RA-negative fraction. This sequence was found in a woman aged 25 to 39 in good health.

CDR3 residues: CASSSVFEEQYF. CDR3 DNA sequence: TGTGCCAGCAGCTCGGTCTTCGAGGAGCAGTACTTC. The chain links TRBV28 to TRBJ2-7; D is unresolved. The germline V gene has CDR1 MDHEN and CDR2 SYDVKM. The CDR3 totals 12 residues. V gave up 6 bases and J gave up 7 bases, with 13 bases separating them. Based on the CDR3 plus reference TRBV28 and TRBJ2-7, the full variable domain is DVKVTQSSRYLVKRTGEKVFLECVQDMDHENMFWYRQDPGLGLRLIYFSYDVKMKEKGDIPEGYSVSREKKERFSLILESASTNQTSMYLCASSSVFEEQYFGPGTRLTVT.